This TCR beta chain was profiled in a study of blood T cell repertoires in COVID-19. On the study more broadly: The analysed material was cDNA or gDNA that came from T cells, B-cell-depleted T cells, or PBMCs.

CDR3 length: 13 residues. V dropped 4 bases and J dropped 3 bases, with 11 bases sitting between them. As handled by the study authors: Counts of nucleated cells, estimated from reference gene primer amplification, were obtained. Clones were sequenced by immunoSEQ multiplex PCR, and TCRdb holds only the in-frame ones, with some missing. The V and J calls and the clone size are those of that table, but D and trimming were determined from the DNA. Of about 150,000 clones in the sample, approximately 87% were seen once. This sequence joins TRBV5-3 and TRBJ2-7; D call uncertain. Being an ORF, TRBV5-3 has a function that is uncertain. The sequencing input was peripheral blood. The receptor's source is a human donor in a cohort sampled during active COVID-19. As DNA, the CDR3 is TGTGCCAGAAGCCGTATCACATGCTACGAGCAGTACGTC. Amino acid sequence: CARSRITCYEQYV.